The rows below give T cell receptor beta chains drawn from one sample of a study of PD-L1 blockade in urothelial cancer. This table comes from immunoSEQ multiplex PCR, and its TCRdb copy is limited to in-frame clones, with some not included. The sample lists tens of thousands of clones, 70% to 90% occurring once. This material consisted of PBMCs, taken around atezolizumab (anti-PD-L1) treatment. Every receptor here comes from a man aged 70 or older with urothelial cancer. The CDR3 runs from the conserved cysteine through the conserved F or W. Fields, in order: J gene, clone size, V gene, D gene, CDR3 DNA, CDR3 protein. The D gene is left open where the match is weak. Part of the rows lack a size; the others show once, few, many or a class for expanded clones.

J: TRBJ2-5
size: -
V: TRBV2
D: TRBD1
DNA: TGTGCCAGCAGTGAAGACAGGGGAGAGACCCAGTACTTC
CDR3: CASSEDRGETQYF

J: TRBJ1-1
size: -
V: TRBV18
D: -
DNA: TGTGCCAGCTCACCCACAGGGATGATGAACACTGAAGCTTTCTTT
CDR3: CASSPTGMMNTEAFF

J: TRBJ2-7
size: -
V: TRBV11-3
D: TRBD1
DNA: TGTGCCAGCAGCCCGGGACAGGAGTCCGAGCAGTACTTC
CDR3: CASSPGQESEQYF

J: TRBJ1-4
size: few
V: TRBV15
D: -
DNA: TGTGCCACCAGCAGAGACGGGGGGGCAGAAAATGAAAAACTGTTTTTT
CDR3: CATSRDGGAENEKLFF

J: TRBJ1-3
size: -
V: TRBV9
D: -
DNA: TGTGCCAGCAGCCTTTCTATGCGGAACACCATATATTTT
CDR3: CASSLSMRNTIYF

J: TRBJ2-2
size: -
V: TRBV5-1
D: TRBD1
DNA: TGCGCCAGCAGCCCGACAGGGGTTGAGTCCGGGGAGCTGTTTTTT
CDR3: CASSPTGVESGELFF

J: TRBJ2-1
size: -
V: TRBV28
D: -
DNA: TGTGCCAGCGGTATAGGCGGGGTCTCCTACAATGAGCAGTTCTTC
CDR3: CASGIGGVSYNEQFF

J: TRBJ2-5
size: -
V: TRBV9
D: TRBD1
DNA: TGTGCCAGCGGACGAGACAGGGGGCTAGAGACCCAGTACTTC
CDR3: CASGRDRGLETQYF

J: TRBJ2-7
size: -
V: TRBV4-1
D: TRBD1
DNA: TGCGCCAGCACACCGGGACAGGGGGGAGAGCAGTACTTC
CDR3: CASTPGQGGEQYF

J: TRBJ2-7
size: -
V: TRBV28
D: TRBD2
DNA: TGTGCCAGCAGTGAAACGGGACTACCCTCCTACGAGCAGTACTTC
CDR3: CASSETGLPSYEQYF

J: TRBJ2-3
size: once
V: TRBV19
D: -
DNA: TGTGCCAGCGGACTGCGCACAGATACGCAGTATTTT
CDR3: CASGLRTDTQYF

J: TRBJ2-1
size: -
V: TRBV5-1
D: TRBD2
DNA: TGCGCCAGCACCGACGGGACTAGCGGGATGAGCTCCTACAATGAGCAGTTCTTC
CDR3: CASTDGTSGMSSYNEQFF

J: TRBJ1-1
size: -
V: TRBV19
D: -
DNA: TGTGCCAGTACCGACAGGCCGAACACTGAAGCTTTCTTT
CDR3: CASTDRPNTEAFF

J: TRBJ1-1
size: few
V: TRBV5-1
D: -
DNA: TGCGCCAGCAGCTTTAGTGGGGGGACCACTGAAGCTTTCTTT
CDR3: CASSFSGGTTEAFF

J: TRBJ2-7
size: few
V: TRBV5-1
D: TRBD2
DNA: TGCGCCAGCAGCTCCTCTAGCGGGAGTTTCTACGAGCAGTACTTC
CDR3: CASSSSSGSFYEQYF

J: TRBJ2-7
size: -
V: TRBV27
D: TRBD1
DNA: TGTGCCAGCAGAGGTACCGGGACAGGTTCCTACGAGCAGTACTTC
CDR3: CASRGTGTGSYEQYF

J: TRBJ2-1
size: once
V: TRBV5-1
D: -
DNA: TGCGCCAGCAGCTTACGACTGGGCGGGGCCTCCTACAATGAGCAGTTCTTC
CDR3: CASSLRLGGASYNEQFF

J: TRBJ1-4
size: -
V: TRBV7-9
D: TRBD1
DNA: TGTGCCAGCAGTCCGGGACAGGGGGACGAAAAACTGTTTTTT
CDR3: CASSPGQGDEKLFF

J: TRBJ2-3
size: -
V: TRBV20-1
D: -
DNA: TGCAGTGCCGCGAGAGATACGCAGTATTTT
CDR3: CSAARDTQYF

J: TRBJ2-1
size: -
V: TRBV10-2
D: TRBD2
DNA: TGCGCCAGCAGTGAGTCGGGGGGGACTAGCGGTTACGATGAGCAGTTCTTC
CDR3: CASSESGGTSGYDEQFF

J: TRBJ1-1
size: -
V: TRBV14
D: TRBD1
DNA: TGTGCCAGCAGCCATCAACCGGGACAGGGCGACACTGAAGCTTTCTTT
CDR3: CASSHQPGQGDTEAFF

J: TRBJ2-1
size: -
V: TRBV6-6
D: -
DNA: TGTGCCAGCAACCCCTTACCGGGAGAATACTACAATGAGCAGTTCTTC
CDR3: CASNPLPGEYYNEQFF

J: TRBJ2-5
size: -
V: TRBV6-6
D: TRBD2
DNA: TGTGCCAGCGCCCGCGGGAGTGGAGAGACCCAGTACTTC
CDR3: CASARGSGETQYF

J: TRBJ2-3
size: -
V: TRBV5-4
D: -
DNA: TGTGCCAGCAGCTGGGAGAGGGCCGCTGCAGATACGCAGTATTTT
CDR3: CASSWERAAADTQYF